Listed here are 8 T cell receptor beta chains from one sample, sequenced in a study of breast tumors, draining lymph nodes, adjacent tissues. TCRdb independently ran MiXCR on the multiplex PCR reads; one entry per CDR3 protein. This sample has under 70,000 distinct CDR3 sequences, with roughly 44% found just once. Sequencing input: breast tumor tissue. The receptors stem from a female donor with breast cancer. Some clones in this sample may be carry-over from other donors' samples.

This clonotype has a count of ten or more. The genes are TRBV5-6 and TRBJ2-5, with D uncertain. The CDR3 runs 16 residues. Germline V gene lookup returns CDR1 SGHDT and CDR2 YYEEEE. Between the trimmed V and J ends, which lost 6 bases and 2 bases, there was a span of 20 bases. Here the CDR3 reads CASNQRGVSGQETQYF. CDR3 DNA: TGTGCCAGCAACCAACGCGGTGTCTCAGGACAAGAGACCCAGTACTTC.

This clonotype counts as medium-sized. The chain combines TRBV7-2 with TRBJ2-7; no firm D call. Germline V gene sequence: CDR1 SGHTA, CDR2 FQGNSA. Between the trimmed V and J ends, which lost 6 bases and 0 bases, there was a span of 9 bases. The CDR3 covers 13 residues. This CDR3 reads CASSSDASYEQYF. In nucleotides, the CDR3 is TGTGCCAGCAGTTCGGACGCCTCCTACGAGCAGTACTTC.

The chain carries TRBV12-3 or TRBV12-4 and TRBJ2-3, with 7 bases identical to TRBD2. The CDR3 has 16 residues. V was clipped by 3 bases and J by 0 bases; unmatched bases: 6. CDR3 in DNA: TGTGCCAGCAGTTTCTGGGGGGAGGGTAGCACAGATACGCAGTATTTT. Translating gives CASSFWGEGSTDTQYF.

This clonotype was detected a few times. A read error is possible here, since a much larger clone lies one base away. The chain couples TRBV11-1 to TRBJ1-2; D remains unclear. This CDR3 comprises 13 residues. CDR1 and CDR2 from the germline V gene are SGHAT and FQDESV (reference sequence). V lost 1 base and J lost 7, with 10 bases in between. CDR3 coding DNA: TGTGCCAGCAGCTTAGACAATCGAGCTGGCTACACCTTC. This gives the protein CASSLDNRAGYTF.

The CDR3 DNA reads as TGTGCCACCAGTGATCCGGCGGGGGTCACAGATACGCAGTATTTT. Amino acid sequence: CATSDPAGVTDTQYF. This chain links TRBV24-1 with TRBJ2-3; 7 bases are a match to TRBD2. With V trimmed by 3 bases and J by 2 bases, 4 bases remained unmatched. The CDR3 spans 15 residues. Germline loops: CDR1 KGHDR, CDR2 SFDVKD.

This clonotype was counted ten times or more. CDR3 in amino acids: CASSFRQGEIPYNEQFF. The CDR3 DNA sequence: TGTGCCAGCAGTTTCCGACAGGGGGAAATACCATACAATGAGCAGTTCTTC. The chain uses TRBV25-1 and TRBJ2-1, with TRBD1 matching over 9 bases. Looked up from germline, CDR1 is MGHDK and CDR2 is SYGVNS. The ends lost 5 bases at V and 4 bases at J; junction bases unmatched: 12. The CDR3 consists of 17 residues. Filled out from reference TRBV25-1 and TRBJ2-1, the complete variable domain reads EADIYQTPRYLVIGTGKKITLECSQTMGHDKMYWYQQDPGMELHLIHYSYGVNSTEKGDLSSESTVSRIRTEHFPLTLESARPSHTSQYLCASSFRQGEIPYNEQFFGPGTRLTVL.

This clonotype was seen only once. This rearrangement joins TRBV28 to TRBJ1-2; D is possibly TRBD1 (6 bases). Germline lookup yields CDR1 MDHEN and CDR2 SYDVKM. The V and J ends lost 6 bases and 2 bases respectively, with 19 bases between them. CDR3 length: 16 amino acids. CDR3 protein: CASRAPHGGANYGYTF. CDR3 sequence (DNA): TGTGCCAGCAGGGCGCCGCATGGGGGGGCGAACTATGGCTACACCTTC.

Comment on this clonotype: A read error may account for a junction end that differs from germline. The genes are TRBV7-7 and TRBJ2-7, with D perhaps matching TRBD2 (5 bases). The end of the DNA fits TRBJ2-1 better, so the J call may be wrong. Germline V gene sequence: CDR1 SSHAT, CDR2 FNYEAQ (reference sequence). This CDR3 region has 16 residues. CDR3 sequence reads: CASSAEQRSSYNEQFF. In DNA, the CDR3 is TGTGCTAGCAGCGCCGAACAGCGGAGCTCCTACAATGAGCAGTTCTTC.